This T cell receptor beta chain originates from a study of Ad26.COV2.S vaccination and SARS-CoV-2 variants. Study information: A COV1001 Ad26.COV2.S trial-arm participant provided the sample. Study-level findings and limits: Placebo recipients trailed vaccine recipients in spike-specific TCR breadth.

Data came from immunoSEQ multiplex PCR; TCRdb stores just in-frame clones and leaves some out. The sample contains some 340,000 clones, more than 70% of which appear only once. The CDR3 has 14 residues. V was shortened by 9 bases and J by 4 bases, with 17 bases between the two germline ends. The germline V gene encodes CDR1 MNHEY and CDR2 SVGAGI. As for treatment: around 19 received Ad26.COV2.S at low or high dose, single or two shots; about 5 received placebo; per-sample allocation not given. The study sampled participants on day 63 after the first vaccine or placebo injection. An adult aged 18-55 years in Boston served as the donor. Vaccine was an Ad26 vector expressing Wuhan-strain SARS-CoV-2 spike. Concerning this clone: Its antigen remains unknown.

Sequenced material: peripheral blood, taken in a trial of Ad26.COV2.S vaccine versus placebo. J is TRBJ2-3 and V is TRBV6-5, with a possible D match to TRBD2 (6 bases). The receptor was isolated from a person between 18 and 59 years old who received the Ad26.COV2.S COVID-19 vaccine or a placebo. As DNA, the CDR3 is TGTGCCAGTCACCGTGGAGGGGCCCCAGATACGCAGTATTTT. This translates into CASHRGGAPDTQYF.